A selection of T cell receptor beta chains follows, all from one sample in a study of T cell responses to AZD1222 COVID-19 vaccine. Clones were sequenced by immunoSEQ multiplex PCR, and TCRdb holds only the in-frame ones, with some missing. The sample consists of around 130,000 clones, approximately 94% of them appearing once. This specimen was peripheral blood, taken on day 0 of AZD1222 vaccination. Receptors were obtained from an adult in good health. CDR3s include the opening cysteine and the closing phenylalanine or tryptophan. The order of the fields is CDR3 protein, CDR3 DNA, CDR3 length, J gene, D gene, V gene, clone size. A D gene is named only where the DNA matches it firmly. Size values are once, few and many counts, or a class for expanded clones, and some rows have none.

cdr3_aa: CASSYVRDRANYGYTF; cdr3_nt: TGTGCCAGCAGTTATGTGCGGGACAGAGCTAACTATGGCTACACCTTC; cdr3_length: 16; j_call: TRBJ1-2; d_call: TRBD1; v_call: TRBV6-5; clone_size: few
cdr3_aa: CASTRGDPGLEQYF; cdr3_nt: TGTGCCAGCACCCGAGGGGACCCAGGTCTCGAGCAGTACTTC; cdr3_length: 14; j_call: TRBJ2-7; d_call: NA; v_call: TRBV2; clone_size: NA
cdr3_aa: CAWNLGQGGNTIYF; cdr3_nt: TGTGCCTGGAACTTAGGACAGGGTGGAAACACCATATATTTT; cdr3_length: 14; j_call: TRBJ1-3; d_call: TRBD1; v_call: TRBV30; clone_size: NA
cdr3_aa: CASSQGDRGTDTQYF; cdr3_nt: TGCGCCAGCAGCCAAGGGGACAGGGGCACAGATACGCAGTATTTT; cdr3_length: 15; j_call: TRBJ2-3; d_call: TRBD1; v_call: TRBV4-1; clone_size: NA
cdr3_aa: CASSDLPDYEQYF; cdr3_nt: TGTGCCAGCAGCGACTTACCGGACTACGAGCAGTACTTC; cdr3_length: 13; j_call: TRBJ2-7; d_call: NA; v_call: TRBV7-6; clone_size: NA
cdr3_aa: CASSPVGGWENTEAFF; cdr3_nt: TGTGCCAGCAGCCCTGTGGGGGGCTGGGAGAACACTGAAGCTTTCTTT; cdr3_length: 16; j_call: TRBJ1-1; d_call: NA; v_call: TRBV7-9; clone_size: NA
cdr3_aa: CASTPRGDTEAFF; cdr3_nt: TGTGCCAGCACCCCGCGTGGGGACACTGAAGCTTTCTTT; cdr3_length: 13; j_call: TRBJ1-1; d_call: NA; v_call: TRBV2; clone_size: once
cdr3_aa: CASSITGAMTDTQYF; cdr3_nt: TGCGCCAGCAGCATAACAGGGGCAATGACAGATACGCAGTATTTT; cdr3_length: 15; j_call: TRBJ2-3; d_call: TRBD1; v_call: TRBV5-1; clone_size: NA
cdr3_aa: CASSSPDGYGYTF; cdr3_nt: TGTGCCAGTAGTTCCCCCGATGGCTATGGCTACACCTTC; cdr3_length: 13; j_call: TRBJ1-2; d_call: NA; v_call: TRBV19; clone_size: NA
cdr3_aa: CSGSGTSGLGNEQFF; cdr3_nt: TGCAGCGGGTCCGGGACTAGCGGGTTGGGCAATGAGCAGTTCTTC; cdr3_length: 15; j_call: TRBJ2-1; d_call: TRBD2; v_call: TRBV29-1; clone_size: NA
cdr3_aa: CASSVGLAGASTDTQYF; cdr3_nt: TGTGCCAGCAGCGTAGGGCTAGCGGGAGCTAGCACAGATACGCAGTATTTT; cdr3_length: 17; j_call: TRBJ2-3; d_call: TRBD2; v_call: TRBV9; clone_size: NA
cdr3_aa: CASSSNLLGGYTF; cdr3_nt: TGTGCCAGCAGTTCGAACCTACTAGGTGGCTACACCTTC; cdr3_length: 13; j_call: TRBJ1-2; d_call: NA; v_call: TRBV27; clone_size: NA
cdr3_aa: CASSLGFYGYTF; cdr3_nt: TGTGCCAGCAGCTTAGGCTTTTATGGCTACACCTTC; cdr3_length: 12; j_call: TRBJ1-2; d_call: NA; v_call: TRBV7-9; clone_size: NA
cdr3_aa: CAWSVGVYGYTF; cdr3_nt: TGTGCCTGGAGTGTCGGGGTCTATGGCTACACCTTC; cdr3_length: 12; j_call: TRBJ1-2; d_call: NA; v_call: TRBV30; clone_size: few
cdr3_aa: CASSFAYEQYF; cdr3_nt: TGTGCCAGCAGCTTTGCCTACGAGCAGTACTTC; cdr3_length: 11; j_call: TRBJ2-7; d_call: NA; v_call: TRBV11-2; clone_size: few
cdr3_aa: CASSSRTDTQYF; cdr3_nt: TGTGCCAGCAGCTCCCGCACAGATACGCAGTATTTT; cdr3_length: 12; j_call: TRBJ2-3; d_call: NA; v_call: TRBV5-8; clone_size: NA
cdr3_aa: CASSAGQSYEQYF; cdr3_nt: TGTGCCAGCAGTGCGGGACAGTCCTACGAGCAGTACTTC; cdr3_length: 13; j_call: TRBJ2-7; d_call: NA; v_call: TRBV6-2/TRBV6-3; clone_size: NA